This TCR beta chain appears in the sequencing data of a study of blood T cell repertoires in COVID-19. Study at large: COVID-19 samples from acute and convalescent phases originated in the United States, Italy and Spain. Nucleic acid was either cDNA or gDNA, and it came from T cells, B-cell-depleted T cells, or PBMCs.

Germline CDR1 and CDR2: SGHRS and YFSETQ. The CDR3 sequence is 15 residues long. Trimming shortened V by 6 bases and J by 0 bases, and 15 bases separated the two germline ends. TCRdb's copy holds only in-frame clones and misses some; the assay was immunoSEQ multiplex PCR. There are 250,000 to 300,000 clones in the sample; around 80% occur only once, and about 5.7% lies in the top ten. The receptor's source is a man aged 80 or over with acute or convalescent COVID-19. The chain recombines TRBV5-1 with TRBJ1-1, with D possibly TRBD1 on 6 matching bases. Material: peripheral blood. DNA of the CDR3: TGCGCCAGCACCCCTTTGGACAGTTTGAACACTGAAGCTTTCTTT. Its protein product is CASTPLDSLNTEAFF.